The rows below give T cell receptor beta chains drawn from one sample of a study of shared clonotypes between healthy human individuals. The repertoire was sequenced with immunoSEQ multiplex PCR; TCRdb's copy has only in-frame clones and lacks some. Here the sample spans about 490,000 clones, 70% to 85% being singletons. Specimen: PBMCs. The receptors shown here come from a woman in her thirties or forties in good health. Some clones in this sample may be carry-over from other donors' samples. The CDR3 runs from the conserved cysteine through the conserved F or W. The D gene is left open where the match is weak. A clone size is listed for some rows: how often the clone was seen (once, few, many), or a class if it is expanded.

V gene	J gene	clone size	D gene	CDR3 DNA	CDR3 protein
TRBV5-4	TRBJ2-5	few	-	TGTGCCAGCAGCGACAAAAAGACAGGCCACCAAGAGACCCAGTACTTC	CASSDKKTGHQETQYF
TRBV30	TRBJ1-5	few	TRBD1	TGTGCCTGGAGGGGACAGTACAATCAGCCCCAGCATTTT	CAWRGQYNQPQHF
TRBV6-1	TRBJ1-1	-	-	TGTGCCAGCAGTAAAAACTTAGAAGCTGAAGCTTTCTTT	CASSKNLEAEAFF
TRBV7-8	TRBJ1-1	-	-	TGTGCCAGCAGCTTCAGGGTAATGAACACTGAAGCTTTCTTT	CASSFRVMNTEAFF
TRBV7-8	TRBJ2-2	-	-	TGTGCCAGCAGCTCGGGAGTAGGCACCGGGGAGCTGTTTTTT	CASSSGVGTGELFF
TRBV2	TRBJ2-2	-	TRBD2	TGTGCCAGCAGTGGTCAGACTAGCGGACACACCGGGGAGCTGTTTTTT	CASSGQTSGHTGELFF
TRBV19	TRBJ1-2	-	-	TGTGCCAGTAGTTCTCGCCGGGACTTACGCCTCTATGGCTACACCTTC	CASSSRRDLRLYGYTF
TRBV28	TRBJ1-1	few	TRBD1	TGTGCCAGCAGTTCCCCGGGACAGGGCGTTGAAGCTTTCTTT	CASSSPGQGVEAFF
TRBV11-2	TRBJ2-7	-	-	TGTGCCAGCAGCCGTGGGCGGGTCGAGCAGTACTTC	CASSRGRVEQYF
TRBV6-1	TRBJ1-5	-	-	TGTGCCAGCAGAGACCCTGAGGAGCCCCAGCATTTT	CASRDPEEPQHF
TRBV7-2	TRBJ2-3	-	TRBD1	TGTGCCAGCAGCTTCCAGGGGAACAGGGGGCCCACAGATACGCAGTATTTT	CASSFQGNRGPTDTQYF
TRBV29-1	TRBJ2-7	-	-	TGCAGCGTCGGAAAGGCGGGCCCCGAGCAGTACTTC	CSVGKAGPEQYF
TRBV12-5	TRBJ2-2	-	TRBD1	TGTGCTAGCGAGCCGGGACAGGGGACCGGGGAGCTGTTTTTT	CASEPGQGTGELFF
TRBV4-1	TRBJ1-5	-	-	TGCGCCAGCAGCCAGGGCCCCTATAGCAATCAGCCCCAGCATTTT	CASSQGPYSNQPQHF
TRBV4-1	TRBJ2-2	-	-	TGCGCCAGCAGCCAGGTTGGAGTTGGTACCGGGGAGCTGTTTTTT	CASSQVGVGTGELFF
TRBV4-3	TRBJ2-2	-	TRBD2	TGCGCCAGCAGCCAAGATCTGCTAGCGGGAACCGGGGAGCTGTTTTTT	CASSQDLLAGTGELFF
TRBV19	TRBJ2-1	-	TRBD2	TGTGCCAGTAGTCCAACTAGCGGGTCCTACAATGAGCAGTTCTTC	CASSPTSGSYNEQFF
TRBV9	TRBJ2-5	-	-	TGTGCCAGCTCCCAAGGGACGAAGGATGTAGAGACCCAGTACTTC	CASSQGTKDVETQYF
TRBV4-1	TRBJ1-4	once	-	TGCGCCAGCAGCCCCCTACTTCCCGTTGAAAAACTGTTTTTT	CASSPLLPVEKLFF
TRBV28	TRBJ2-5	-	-	TGTGCCAGCAGCACAGCCCCCCGTGTGACCCAGTACTTC	CASSTAPRVTQYF
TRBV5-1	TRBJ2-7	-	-	TGCGCCAGCAGCTTCCATGGGGCAGGTTTATACTACGAGCAGTACTTC	CASSFHGAGLYYEQYF
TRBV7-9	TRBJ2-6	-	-	TGTGCCAGCAGCGCAAGCGGCCGCTCTGGGGCCAACGTCCTGACTTTC	CASSASGRSGANVLTF
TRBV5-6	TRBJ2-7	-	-	TGTGCCAGCAGCCCGGGGGTCTCCTACGAGCAGTACTTC	CASSPGVSYEQYF
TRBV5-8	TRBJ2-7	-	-	TGTGCCAGCAGCTCTGACGAAGGCCCGAGCGAGCAGTACTTC	CASSSDEGPSEQYF
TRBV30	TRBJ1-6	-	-	TGTGCCTGGAGTGTTGGGGGGGTGGGTTCACCCCTCCACTTT	CAWSVGGVGSPLHF
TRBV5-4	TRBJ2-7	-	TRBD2	TGTGCCAGCAGCCTTGGGACTAGCGGGAGGGTGAGCGAGCAGTACTTC	CASSLGTSGRVSEQYF
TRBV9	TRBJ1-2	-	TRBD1	TGTGCCAGCAGCGTAGATAGGACAGGGGGATATGGCTACACCTTC	CASSVDRTGGYGYTF
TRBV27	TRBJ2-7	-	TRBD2	TGTGCCACCACCCGGGGAGGGCTACCCTACGAGCAGTACTTC	CATTRGGLPYEQYF
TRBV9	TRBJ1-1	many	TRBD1	TGTGCCAGCAGCGTAGAGACAGGGCCCACTGAAGCTTTCTTT	CASSVETGPTEAFF
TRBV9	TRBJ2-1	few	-	TGTGCCAGCACTGGCGGCCTGATGACCCGGGGTGAGCAGTTCTTC	CASTGGLMTRGEQFF
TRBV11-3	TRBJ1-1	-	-	TGTGCCAGCAGCTTAGGATCGAACACTGAAGCTTTCTTT	CASSLGSNTEAFF
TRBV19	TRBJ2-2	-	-	TGTGCCAGTAGCCCCATCTGGGGGCTCACCGGGGAGCTGTTTTTT	CASSPIWGLTGELFF
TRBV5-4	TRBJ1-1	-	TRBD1	TGTGCCAGCAGCTTCCCGTGGGACAGGGGTATGAACACTGAAGCTTTCTTT	CASSFPWDRGMNTEAFF
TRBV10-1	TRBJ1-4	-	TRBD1	TGCGCCAGCAGTGTTTCCAATGAGACAGGGGAACTGGGTGAAAAACTGTTTTTT	CASSVSNETGELGEKLFF
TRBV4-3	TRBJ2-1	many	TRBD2	TGCGCCAGCAGCCAAGGGCTAGCGGGAGGCTACAATGAGCAGTTCTTC	CASSQGLAGGYNEQFF
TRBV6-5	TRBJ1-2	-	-	TGTGCCAGCAGTTACTCGATAACGGTCCTGGATGGCTACACCTTC	CASSYSITVLDGYTF
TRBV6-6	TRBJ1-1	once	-	TGTGCCAGCAGTCTAGAAGGGCCTCCGGGAGGGGCAGCTTTCTTT	CASSLEGPPGGAAFF
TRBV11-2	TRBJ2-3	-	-	TGTGCCAGCAGCTTTGGGTTGGGCACAGATACGCAGTATTTT	CASSFGLGTDTQYF
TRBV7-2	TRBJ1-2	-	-	TGTGCCAGCAGCTTAGAGGAGACAGCTTATGGCTACACCTTC	CASSLEETAYGYTF
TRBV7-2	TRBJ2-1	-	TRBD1	TGTGCCAGCAGCTTCGGGACAGAAGTCAATGAGCAGTTCTTC	CASSFGTEVNEQFF
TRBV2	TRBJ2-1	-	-	TGTGCCAGCAGCGACCCCCAGGCTTCGTTCTTC	CASSDPQASFF
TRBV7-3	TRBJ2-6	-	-	TGTGCCAGCAGCTTGGTATTCTCTGGGGCCAACGTCCTGACTTTC	CASSLVFSGANVLTF
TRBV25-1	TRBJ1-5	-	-	TGTGCCAGCAGTGCTTCTGGGAGGCCCAATCAGCCCCAGCATTTT	CASSASGRPNQPQHF
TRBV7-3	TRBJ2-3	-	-	TGTGCCAGTTCCCACGCGTCGTCCACAGATACGCAGTATTTT	CASSHASSTDTQYF
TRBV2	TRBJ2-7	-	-	TGTGCCAGCTCCGCAACTTACGAGCAGTACTTC	CASSATYEQYF
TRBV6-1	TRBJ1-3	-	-	TGTGCCAGCAGTGAAATCCCTGACGGAAACACCATATATTTT	CASSEIPDGNTIYF
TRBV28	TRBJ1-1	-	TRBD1	TGTGCCAGCAGCCCTCTGACCCTCACAGGGGGTCGGAACACTGAAGCTTTCTTT	CASSPLTLTGGRNTEAFF
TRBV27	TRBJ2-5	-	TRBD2	TGTGCCAGCAGTTCGGGACTAGCGGGAGCGGAGGGGGAGACCCAGTACTTC	CASSSGLAGAEGETQYF
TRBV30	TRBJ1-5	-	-	TGTGCCGCTAGACACGATAGCAATCAGCCCCAGCATTTT	CAARHDSNQPQHF
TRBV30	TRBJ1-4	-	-	TGTGCCTACCTCGGGCGAACTCTACAATCAACTAATGAAAAACTGTTTTTT	CAYLGRTLQSTNEKLFF
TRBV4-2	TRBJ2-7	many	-	TGTGCCAGCAGCCAAGGGAGCCGGCCGGAGCAGTACTTC	CASSQGSRPEQYF
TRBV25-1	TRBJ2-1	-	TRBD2	TGTGCCAGCAGCTGGGGGGGCGGGAGGAGATCCGATGAGCAGTTCTTC	CASSWGGGRRSDEQFF
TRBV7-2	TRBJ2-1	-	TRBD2	TGTGCCAGCAGCTTCCGGCGGGAGAGTCCGAATGAGCAGTTCTTC	CASSFRRESPNEQFF
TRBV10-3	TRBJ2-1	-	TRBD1	TGTGCCGTCGGAGGCCAGGGGGCGTCGGGTGAGCAGTTCTTC	CAVGGQGASGEQFF
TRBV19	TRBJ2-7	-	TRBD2	TGCGCCAGTAGTAACGGACTAGCGGGAGGGTACGAGCAGTACTTC	CASSNGLAGGYEQYF
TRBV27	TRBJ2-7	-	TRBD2	TGTGCCAGCAGTTTGGGAGGGCCCTTCGAGCAGTACTTC	CASSLGGPFEQYF
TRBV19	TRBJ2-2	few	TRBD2	TGTGCCAGTAGTGCCATAGCGGGAAAGACCGGGGAGCTGTTTTTT	CASSAIAGKTGELFF